Below, one TCR beta chain is given with its context. Using immunoSEQ multiplex PCR, the repertoire was profiled, and TCRdb retains in-frame clones only, with some absent. The data hold roughly 150,000 clones, with 85% to 90% observed a single time. Germline-derived CDR1 and CDR2 are SNHLY and FYNNEI. The CDR3 totals 14 residues. Trimming took off 9 bases at V and 9 bases at J, with 18 bases between the two ends. This record comes from a study of blood T cell repertoires in COVID-19. This clonotype originated in a woman aged 35 to 49 with acute or convalescent COVID-19. Sequencing input: peripheral blood. The chain joins TRBV2 to TRBJ1-6; maybe TRBD1 (6 bases). CDR3 protein: CARRGGSKISPLHF. CDR3 DNA: TGTGCCAGACGGGGGGGCTCAAAGATTTCACCCCTCCACTTT.